Shown below are 32 T cell receptor beta chains from a single sample sequenced in a study of T cell responses to AZD1222 COVID-19 vaccine. Here immunoSEQ multiplex PCR was the method, and the copy in TCRdb shows in-frame clones only, minus some. Of about 140,000 clones listed, about 90% are singletons. Material: peripheral blood, obtained on day 0 of AZD1222 vaccination. The origin of the receptors is an adult in good health.

The V gene is TRBV19, the J gene TRBJ2-1; 7 bases match TRBD1. V shed 4 bases, J shed 2 bases, and the junction held 8 bases outside the gene matches. This CDR3 has 16 residues. Germline CDR1 is LNHDA and CDR2 is SQIVND (reference sequence). The CDR3 loop is CASSTALTGTYNEQFF. CDR3 DNA sequence: TGTGCCAGTAGTACAGCTTTGACAGGGACCTACAATGAGCAGTTCTTC.

The V call is TRBV28, the J call TRBJ1-2; D ambiguous. V dropped 7 bases and J dropped 2 bases, with 11 bases sitting between them. The length of the CDR3 is 13 residues. Germline values: CDR1 MDHEN, CDR2 SYDVKM. The CDR3 bases are TGTGCCAGCACGAAACTGCCCAACTATGGCTACACCTTC. Its protein is CASTKLPNYGYTF.

This chain uses TRBV9 with TRBJ1-3, with D unresolved. Germline V lookup: CDR1 SGDLS, CDR2 YYNGEE. The CDR3 runs to 17 residues. V dropped 4 bases and J dropped 0 bases, with 17 bases sitting between them. The CDR3 coding sequence is TGTGCCAGCAGCACAAGATCCTCTCTCGACTCTGGAAACACCATATATTTT. Protein sequence: CASSTRSSLDSGNTIYF.

CDR3 coding DNA: TGTGCCAGCAGCCGCGAGACAGGGCTGGGGATCAACTATGGCTACACCTTC. Translation: CASSRETGLGINYGYTF. J is TRBJ1-2 and V is TRBV7-8; 7 nucleotides agree with TRBD1. Germline CDR1 and CDR2: SGHVS and FQNEAQ. The CDR3 runs to 17 residues. V was pared by 5 bases and J by 2 bases, with 14 bases of the junction left unmatched.

The chain couples TRBV3-1 (or the pseudogene TRBV3-2) to TRBJ1-2; a possible D gene is TRBD1 (6 bases). The CDR3 loop spans 14 amino acids. Looked up from germline, CDR1 is LGHDT and CDR2 is YNNKEL (reference sequence). With 3 bases removed from V and 8 bases from J, the gap between germline ends came to 16 bases. CDR3 in amino acids: CASSQGQGPVGYTF. As DNA, the CDR3 is TGTGCCAGCAGCCAGGGCCAGGGGCCAGTGGGCTACACCTTC.

CDR3 sequence reads: CSVGHPSSYNEQFF. The CDR3 DNA follows: TGCAGCGTGGGACATCCAAGCTCCTACAATGAGCAGTTCTTC. This chain connects TRBV29-1 to TRBJ2-1; weak D call: TRBD1 (6 bases). Germline lookup yields CDR1 SQVTM and CDR2 ANQGSEA. Trimming stripped 6 bases from V and 0 bases from J, with 12 bases between. This CDR3 is built from 14 residues.

The chain combines TRBV27 with TRBJ1-5; D not resolved. This CDR3 has 14 amino acids. V lost 5 bases and J 2 bases, leaving 10 bases between the germline ends. Germline CDR1 is MNHEY and CDR2 is SMNVEV (reference sequence). DNA of the CDR3: TGTGCCAGCAGTCAAAGGTACGGCAATCAGCCCCAGCATTTT. Translated: CASSQRYGNQPQHF.

The chain uses TRBV6-6 and TRBJ2-7, with D possibly matching TRBD2 (7 bases). Germline CDR1 reads MNHNY; CDR2 reads SVGAGI (reference sequence). V dropped 5 bases and J dropped 5 bases, with 28 bases sitting between them. The CDR3 has 18 residues. CDR3 DNA: TGTGCCAGCAGTCCCATTATCTGGCGGGGGCCGGGGATGAACGAGCAGTACTTC. Its protein product is CASSPIIWRGPGMNEQYF.

J is TRBJ1-1 and V is TRBV14; D not resolved. Germline V gene lookup returns CDR1 SGHDN and CDR2 FVKESK. The V and J ends lost 1 base and 5 bases respectively, with 14 bases between them. The CDR3 loop spans 15 amino acids. CDR3 DNA sequence: TGTGCCAGCAGCCAAGTGAGGGCGGGTCATACTGAAGCTTTCTTT. This encodes CASSQVRAGHTEAFF.

The chain carries TRBV11-3 and TRBJ2-1, with unresolved D. The CDR3 runs 13 residues. CDR1 and CDR2 (germline): SGHNT, YENEEA. Trimming cost V 2 bases and J 7 bases, with 9 bases left between them. The CDR3 sequence is CASSLTLLNEQFF. CDR3 coding DNA: TGTGCCAGCAGCTTAACACTCTTAAATGAGCAGTTCTTC.

This rearrangement joins TRBV19 to TRBJ2-1; 7 bases agree with TRBD1. Germline CDR1 is LNHDA and CDR2 is SQIVND (reference sequence). This CDR3 is 17 amino acids long. Losses at the gene ends were 2 bases for V and 5 bases for J; bases not matched to a gene: 12. CDR3 in DNA: TGTGCCAGTAGTATACCTTTTAGGGGGCCTGAGAACAATGAGCAGTTCTTC. Translating it yields CASSIPFRGPENNEQFF.

V usage is TRBV15 and J usage is TRBJ1-1; TRBD1 aligns across 9 bases. Germline values: CDR1 LNHNV, CDR2 YYDKDF (reference sequence). The CDR3 runs to 17 residues. V dropped 0 bases and J dropped 4; count of bases not matched to a gene: 9. The CDR3 bases are TGTGCCACCAGCAGAGACCTTACGGGACAGGGAAGCACTGAAGCTTTCTTT. Translation gives CATSRDLTGQGSTEAFF.

The chain couples TRBV3-1 (or the pseudogene TRBV3-2) to TRBJ1-2; 8 bases are a match to TRBD1. Per germline, CDR1 LGHDT and CDR2 YNNKEL (reference sequence). The CDR3 is made up of 14 amino acids. After removal of 4 bases from V and 4 bases from J, the junction contained 5 bases not matched to a gene. The CDR3 here is CASSLTTGAYGYTF. CDR3 DNA sequence: TGTGCCAGCAGCCTAACGACAGGGGCCTATGGCTACACCTTC.

The V call is TRBV6-5, the J call TRBJ2-5; 7 bases line up with TRBD2. The CDR3 spans 14 residues. Per the germline V gene, CDR1 is MNHEY and CDR2 is SVGAGI. V shed 4 bases and J 3 bases; nucleotides not matched to a gene: 5. CDR3 sequence reads: CASSSPLAEETQYF. CDR3 bases: TGTGCCAGCAGTTCGCCCCTAGCGGAAGAGACCCAGTACTTC.

The rearrangement joins TRBV28 to TRBJ1-1; D gene unclear. Trimming took off 10 bases at V and 4 bases at J, with 13 bases between the two ends. The CDR3 is made up of 12 amino acids. Germline loops: CDR1 MDHEN, CDR2 SYDVKM. The CDR3 spells CATLSFGTEAFF. The CDR3 DNA reads as TGTGCCACCTTAAGTTTCGGCACTGAAGCTTTCTTT. Combining the CDR3 with reference TRBV28 and TRBJ1-1 gives the whole variable domain DVKVTQSSRYLVKRTGEKVFLECVQDMDHENMFWYRQDPGLGLRLIYFSYDVKMKEKGDIPEGYSVSREKKERFSLILESASTNQTSMYLCATLSFGTEAFFGQGTRLTVV.

V gene TRBV21-1 combines with J gene TRBJ2-7; the D call in the table, TRBD2, was not verified against the DNA. TRBV21-1 is a recognized pseudogene. The CDR3 covers 15 residues. The CDR3 nucleotides read TGTGCCAGCTGCATCAACAAACTAAGCTCCTACGAGCAGTACTTC. As protein: CASCINKLSSYEQYF.

V is TRBV19 and J is TRBJ2-1, with D perhaps matching TRBD2 (7 bases). The CDR3 covers 15 residues. V dropped 1 base and J dropped 4 bases, with 11 bases sitting between them. Germline V gene lookup returns CDR1 LNHDA and CDR2 SQIVND (reference sequence). The CDR3 here is CASSIAGGPYNEQFF. CDR3 bases: TGTGCCAGTAGTATAGCGGGGGGCCCTTACAATGAGCAGTTCTTC. Full variable domain (outside the CDR3, taken from reference TRBV19 and TRBJ2-1): DGGITQSPKYLFRKEGQNVTLSCEQNLNHDAMYWYRQDPGQGLRLIYYSQIVNDFQKGDIAEGYSVSREKKESFPLTVTSAQKNPTAFYLCASSIAGGPYNEQFFGPGTRLTVL.

V is TRBV19 and J is TRBJ1-2; 9 positions match TRBD1. There are 16 residues in the CDR3. The V gene's germline CDR1 is LNHDA and CDR2 SQIVND (reference sequence). The ends lost 7 bases at V and 2 bases at J; junction bases unmatched: 11. The CDR3 protein is CASTPSNRGQNYGYTF. Written as DNA, the CDR3 is TGTGCCAGTACCCCCTCTAACAGGGGGCAGAACTATGGCTACACCTTC.

As DNA, the CDR3 is TGTGCCAGCAGCCAGGGGTTGGGCGGCGGTATAGGGGAAAAACTGTTTTTT. Translated: CASSQGLGGGIGEKLFF. The chain recombines TRBV14 with TRBJ1-4, with D unresolved. Trimming took 3 bases from V and 8 from J, leaving 22 bases between them. The CDR3 spans 17 residues. The germline V gene has CDR1 SGHDN and CDR2 FVKESK.

This clone occurred once. V is TRBV20-1 and J is TRBJ1-2, with a tentative D call TRBD1 (6 bases). V was shortened by 8 bases and J by 6 bases, with 13 bases between the two germline ends. The CDR3 loop spans 11 amino acids. Per germline, CDR1 DFQATT and CDR2 SNEGSKA (reference sequence). The CDR3 sequence is CSLTGSNGYTF. The CDR3 bases are TGCAGTCTTACAGGGAGTAATGGCTACACCTTC.

V and J are TRBV19 and TRBJ1-2; unclear D gene. This CDR3 spans 14 amino acids. CDR1 is LNHDA, CDR2 SQIVND, per germline (reference sequence). V was pared by 4 bases and J by 8 bases, with 17 bases between. The CDR3 DNA reads as TGTGCCAGTAGTACGCGACTTGGCTCGGGAGGCTACACCTTC. The encoded protein is CASSTRLGSGGYTF.

This rearrangement joins TRBV7-2 to TRBJ1-5; no clear D. Germline V gene data show CDR1 as SGHTA and CDR2 as FQGNSA. V was pared by 7 bases and J by 1 base, with 11 bases between. The CDR3 extends over 14 amino acids. The CDR3 reads CASTQGWSNQPQHF. CDR3 bases: TGTGCCAGCACTCAAGGATGGAGCAATCAGCCCCAGCATTTT. The variable domain in full, completed from reference TRBV7-2 and TRBJ1-5, reads GAGVSQSPSNKVTEKGKDVELRCDPISGHTALYWYRQSLGQGLEFLIYFQGNSAPDKSGLPSDRFSAERTGGSVSTLTIQRTQQEDSAVYLCASTQGWSNQPQHFGDGTRLSIL.

The V gene is TRBV27, the J gene TRBJ2-7; perhaps TRBD2 as D (8 bases). The germline V and J ends were trimmed by 6 bases and 3 bases, with 18 bases remaining between them. There are 15 residues in the CDR3. Germline loops: CDR1 MNHEY, CDR2 SMNVEV (reference sequence). CDR3 in DNA: TGTGCCAGCAGGCCCTCGGGAGGGGGCTACTACGAGCAGTACTTC. Its protein is CASRPSGGGYYEQYF.

This clone was seen once. V gene TRBV10-3 combines with J gene TRBJ2-1; 8 bases match TRBD2. Germline V gene lookup returns CDR1 ENHRY and CDR2 SYGVKD. CDR3 length: 15 residues. V trimming: 8 bases; J trimming: 8 bases; junction bases outside the gene matches: 14. The CDR3 DNA reads as TGTGCCATCGGGACCAAAAGCGGGAGTTCGGATGAGCAGTTCTTC. It yields the protein CAIGTKSGSSDEQFF.

V is TRBV19 and J is TRBJ1-1; the D gene is possibly TRBD1 (5 bases). Germline assignment: CDR1 LNHDA and CDR2 SQIVND (reference sequence). V gave up 10 bases and J gave up 0 bases, with 12 bases separating them. The CDR3 totals 13 residues. CDR3 nucleotide sequence: TGTGCCACCATGACAGTACTGAACACTGAAGCTTTCTTT. This translates into CATMTVLNTEAFF.

This sequence joins TRBV2 and TRBJ2-2; 7 bases are shared with TRBD2. Germline V gives CDR1 SNHLY, CDR2 FYNNEI. This CDR3 region has 15 residues. V shed 7 bases, J shed 5 bases, and the junction held 10 bases outside the gene matches. DNA for the CDR3: TGTGCCAGCATGGCTAGCGGTCCTAGAACCGGGGAGCTGTTTTTT. Translated, it gives CASMASGPRTGELFF. Drawing the rest from reference TRBV2 and TRBJ2-2, the complete variable domain is EPEVTQTPSHQVTQMGQEVILRCVPISNHLYFYWYRQILGQKVEFLVSFYNNEISEKSEIFDDQFSVERPDGSNFTLKIRSTKLEDSAMYFCASMASGPRTGELFFGEGSRLTVL.

The rearrangement links TRBV5-1 to TRBJ1-1; TRBD1 matches at 10 bases. CDR3 length equals 15 residues. Germline V gives CDR1 SGHRS, CDR2 YFSETQ. J gave up 4 bases and V 4 bases, and 7 bases lay outside the gene matches. The CDR3 region is CASSLPGQGGTEAFF. Written as DNA, the CDR3 is TGCGCCAGCAGCCTGCCCGGACAGGGGGGCACTGAAGCTTTCTTT.

The chain carries TRBV28 and TRBJ1-5, with 7 bases matching TRBD1. This CDR3 is 16 amino acids long. Germline V gene data show CDR1 as MDHEN and CDR2 as SYDVKM. Trimming removed 6 bases from V and 5 bases from J; junction bases left unmatched: 13. CDR3 nucleotides: TGTGCCAGCAGCGATGGGACAGTCTTTCTGGATCAGCCCCAGCATTTT. Translated: CASSDGTVFLDQPQHF.

The chain carries TRBV5-4 and TRBJ2-3; TRBD1 is a possible D gene (6 bases). Germline V gene lookup returns CDR1 SGHNT and CDR2 YYREEE (reference sequence). The CDR3 has 14 residues. V dropped 0 bases and J dropped 3 bases, with 8 bases sitting between them. For the CDR3, the DNA is TGTGCCAGCAGCTTGGCCCAGGGGACAGATACGCAGTATTTT. Protein sequence: CASSLAQGTDTQYF.

This chain joins TRBV28 and TRBJ2-7; 10 nucleotides match TRBD2. Germline V gene lookup returns CDR1 MDHEN and CDR2 SYDVKM. V was clipped by 4 bases and J by 5 bases; unmatched bases: 20. CDR3 length equals 19 residues. The CDR3 DNA is TGTGCCAGCAGTTCACACCCCGGAGCTTCTAGCGGGAGATCTAACGAGCAGTACTTC. This translates into CASSSHPGASSGRSNEQYF.

Here the CDR3 reads CASSEGHPGAGNTIYF. The DNA for the CDR3 is TGTGCCAGCAGTGAAGGGCACCCGGGGGCTGGAAACACCATATATTTT. The chain recombines TRBV2 with TRBJ1-3; a possible D gene is TRBD1 (5 bases). With 1 base removed from V and 2 bases from J, the gap between germline ends came to 12 bases. The CDR3 is 16 residues long. Germline V gene data show CDR1 as SNHLY and CDR2 as FYNNEI.

J is TRBJ2-1 and V is TRBV6-1, with 7 bases fitting TRBD1. The CDR3 loop spans 14 amino acids. CDR1 and CDR2 (germline): MNHNS, SASEGT. With V trimmed by 6 bases and J by 3 bases, 5 bases remained unmatched. The CDR3 reads CASRPGTDYNEQFF. CDR3 bases: TGTGCCAGCAGACCCGGGACAGACTACAATGAGCAGTTCTTC.